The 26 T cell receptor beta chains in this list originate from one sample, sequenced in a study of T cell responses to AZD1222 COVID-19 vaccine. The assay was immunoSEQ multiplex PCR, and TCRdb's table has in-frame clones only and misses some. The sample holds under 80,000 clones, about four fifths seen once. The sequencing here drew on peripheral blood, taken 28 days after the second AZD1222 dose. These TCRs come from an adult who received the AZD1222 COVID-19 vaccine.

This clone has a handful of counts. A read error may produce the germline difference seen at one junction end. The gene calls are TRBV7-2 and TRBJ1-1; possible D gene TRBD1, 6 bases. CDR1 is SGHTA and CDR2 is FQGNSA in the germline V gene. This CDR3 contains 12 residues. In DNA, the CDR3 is TGTGCCAGCAGCAGGGGGAACGCTGAAGCTTTCTTT. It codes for CASSRGNAEAFF. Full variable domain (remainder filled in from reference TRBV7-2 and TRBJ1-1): GAGVSQSPSNKVTEKGKDVELRCDPISGHTALYWYRQSLGQGLEFLIYFQGNSAPDKSGLPSDRFSAERTGGSVSTLTIQRTQQEDSAVYLCASSRGNAEAFFGQGTRLTVV.

The CDR3 reads CASSIGGANTGELFF. The CDR3 bases are TGTGCCAGTAGTATCGGGGGGGCTAACACCGGGGAGCTGTTTTTT. The chain is built from TRBV19 and TRBJ2-2, with 8 bases that match TRBD2. V lost 3 bases, J lost 2 bases, and 2 bases stayed unmatched. The germline CDR1 and CDR2 sequences are LNHDA and SQIVND (reference sequence). The CDR3 runs to 15 residues.

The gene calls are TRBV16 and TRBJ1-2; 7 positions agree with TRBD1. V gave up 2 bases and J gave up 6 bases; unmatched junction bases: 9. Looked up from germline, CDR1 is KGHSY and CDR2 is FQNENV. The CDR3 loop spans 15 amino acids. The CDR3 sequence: CASSQPSRQGNGYTF. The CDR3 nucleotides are TGTGCCAGCAGCCAACCGTCGAGACAGGGTAATGGCTACACCTTC.

As DNA, the CDR3 is TGTGCCAGCAGCCAAGTTATGGGGTGGCATGGCTACACCTTC. Residues: CASSQVMGWHGYTF. The V gene is TRBV3-1 (or the pseudogene TRBV3-2), the J gene TRBJ1-2, with unresolved D. The germline V gene encodes CDR1 LGHDT and CDR2 YNNKEL (reference sequence). This CDR3 comprises 14 residues. V lost 1 base and J lost 6, with 12 bases in between.

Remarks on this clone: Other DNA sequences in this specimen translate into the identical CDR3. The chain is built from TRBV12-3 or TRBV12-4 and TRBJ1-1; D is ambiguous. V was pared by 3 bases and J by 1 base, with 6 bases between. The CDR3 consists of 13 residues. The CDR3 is CASSLLWNTEAFF. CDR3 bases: TGTGCCAGCAGTTTGTTGTGGAACACTGAAGCTTTCTTT.

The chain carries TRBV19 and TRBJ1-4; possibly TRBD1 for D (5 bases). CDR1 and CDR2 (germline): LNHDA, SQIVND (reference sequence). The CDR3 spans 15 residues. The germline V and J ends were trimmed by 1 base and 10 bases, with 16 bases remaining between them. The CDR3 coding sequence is TGTGCCAGTAGTATAGGGACTCGTCTCAGGGCAAAACTGTTTTTT. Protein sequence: CASSIGTRLRAKLFF.

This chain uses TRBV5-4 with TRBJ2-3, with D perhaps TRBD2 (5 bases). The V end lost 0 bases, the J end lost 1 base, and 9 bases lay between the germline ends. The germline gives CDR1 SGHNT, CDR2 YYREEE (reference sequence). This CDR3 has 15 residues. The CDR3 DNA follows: TGTGCCAGCAGCTTGGGAGGTAGCGGCACAGATACGCAGTATTTT. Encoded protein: CASSLGGSGTDTQYF.

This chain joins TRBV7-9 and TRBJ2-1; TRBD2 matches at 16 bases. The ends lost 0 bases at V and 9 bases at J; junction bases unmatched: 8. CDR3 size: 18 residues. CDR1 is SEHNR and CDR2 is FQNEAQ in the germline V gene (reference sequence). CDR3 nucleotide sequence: TGTGCCAGCAGCTTAGCGGGACTAGCGGGAGGGCTTGTTGTTGAGCAGTTCTTC. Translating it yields CASSLAGLAGGLVVEQFF. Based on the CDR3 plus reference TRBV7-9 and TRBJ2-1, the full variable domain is DTGVSQNPRHKITKRGQNVTFRCDPISEHNRLYWYRQTLGQGPEFLTYFQNEAQLEKSRLLSDRFSAERPKGSFSTLEIQRTEQGDSAMYLCASSLAGLAGGLVVEQFFGPGTRLTVL.

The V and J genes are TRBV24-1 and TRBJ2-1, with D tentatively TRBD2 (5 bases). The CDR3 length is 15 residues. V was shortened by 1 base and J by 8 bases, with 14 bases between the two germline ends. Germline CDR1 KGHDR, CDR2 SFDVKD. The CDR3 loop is CATSDLGLSLHEQFF. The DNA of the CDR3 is TGTGCCACCAGTGATTTAGGACTGTCTCTCCATGAGCAGTTCTTC.

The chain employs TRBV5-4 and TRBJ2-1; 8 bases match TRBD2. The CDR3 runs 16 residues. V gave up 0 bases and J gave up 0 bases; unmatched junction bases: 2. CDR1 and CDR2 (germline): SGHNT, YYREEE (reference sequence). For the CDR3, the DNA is TGTGCCAGCAGCTTGGAAGCGGGAGCCTCCTACAATGAGCAGTTCTTC. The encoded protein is CASSLEAGASYNEQFF. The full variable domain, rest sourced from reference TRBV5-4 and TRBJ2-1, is ETGVTQSPTHLIKTRGQQVTLRCSSQSGHNTVSWYQQALGQGPQFIFQYYREEENGRGNFPPRFSGLQFPNYSSELNVNALELDDSALYLCASSLEAGASYNEQFFGPGTRLTVL.

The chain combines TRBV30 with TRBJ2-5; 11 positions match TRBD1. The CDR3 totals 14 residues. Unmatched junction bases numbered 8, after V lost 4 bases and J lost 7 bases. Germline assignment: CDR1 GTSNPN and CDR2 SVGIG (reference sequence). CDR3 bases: TGTGCCTGGAAACGGGCGGGGACAGGGGGGACCCAGTACTTC. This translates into CAWKRAGTGGTQYF. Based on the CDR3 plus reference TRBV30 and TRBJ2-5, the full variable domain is SQTIHQWPATLVQPVGSPLSLECTVEGTSNPNLYWYRQAAGRGLQLLFYSVGIGQISSEVPQNLSASRPQDRQFILSSKKLLLSDSGFYLCAWKRAGTGGTQYFGPGTRLLVL.

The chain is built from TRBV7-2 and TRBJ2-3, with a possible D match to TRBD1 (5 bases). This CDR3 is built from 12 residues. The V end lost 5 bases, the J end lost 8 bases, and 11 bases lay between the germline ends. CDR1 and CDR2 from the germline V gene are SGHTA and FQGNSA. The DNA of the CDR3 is TGTGCCAGCAGCATCGACAGTTTTACGCAGTATTTT. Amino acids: CASSIDSFTQYF.

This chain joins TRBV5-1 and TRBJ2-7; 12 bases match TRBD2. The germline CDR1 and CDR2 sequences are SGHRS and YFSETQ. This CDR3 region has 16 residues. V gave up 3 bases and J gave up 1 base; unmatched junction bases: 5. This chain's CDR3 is CASSSLTSGSSYEQYF. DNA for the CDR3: TGCGCCAGCAGCTCTCTGACTAGCGGGAGTTCCTACGAGCAGTACTTC.

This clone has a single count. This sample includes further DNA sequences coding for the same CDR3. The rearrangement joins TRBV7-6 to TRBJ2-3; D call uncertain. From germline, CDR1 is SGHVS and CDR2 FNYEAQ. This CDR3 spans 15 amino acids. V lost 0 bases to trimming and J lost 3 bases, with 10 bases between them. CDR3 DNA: TGTGCCAGCAGCTTAGCGGACGGGCCGACAGATACGCAGTATTTT. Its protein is CASSLADGPTDTQYF.

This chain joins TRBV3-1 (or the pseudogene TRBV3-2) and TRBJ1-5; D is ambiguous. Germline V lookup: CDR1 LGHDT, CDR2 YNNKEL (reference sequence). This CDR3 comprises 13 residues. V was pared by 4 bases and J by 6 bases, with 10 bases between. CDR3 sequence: CASSLALTQPQHF. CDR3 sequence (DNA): TGTGCCAGCAGCCTAGCACTGACTCAGCCCCAGCATTTT.

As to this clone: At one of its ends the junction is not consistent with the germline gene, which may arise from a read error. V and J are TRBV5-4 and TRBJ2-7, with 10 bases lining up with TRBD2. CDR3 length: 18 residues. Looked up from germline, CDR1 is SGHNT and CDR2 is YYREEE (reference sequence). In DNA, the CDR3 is TGTGCCAGCAGTTTGGGGCTAGGGCTAGCGGGAGAGTCCTACGAGCAGTACTTC. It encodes CASSLGLGLAGESYEQYF.

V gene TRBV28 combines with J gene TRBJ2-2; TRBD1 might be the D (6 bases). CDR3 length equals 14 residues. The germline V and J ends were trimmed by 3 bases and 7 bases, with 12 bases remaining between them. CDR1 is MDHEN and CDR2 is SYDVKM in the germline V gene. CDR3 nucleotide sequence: TGTGCCAGCAGTTTGAGGGGGTCGGGCGGGGAGCTGTTTTTT. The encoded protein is CASSLRGSGGELFF.

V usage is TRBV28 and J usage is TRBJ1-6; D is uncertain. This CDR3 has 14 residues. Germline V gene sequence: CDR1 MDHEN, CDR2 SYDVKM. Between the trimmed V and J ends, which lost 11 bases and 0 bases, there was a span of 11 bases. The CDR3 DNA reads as TGTGCCTCCCGAAGCAGCTCCTATAATTCACCCCTCCACTTT. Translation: CASRSSSYNSPLHF.

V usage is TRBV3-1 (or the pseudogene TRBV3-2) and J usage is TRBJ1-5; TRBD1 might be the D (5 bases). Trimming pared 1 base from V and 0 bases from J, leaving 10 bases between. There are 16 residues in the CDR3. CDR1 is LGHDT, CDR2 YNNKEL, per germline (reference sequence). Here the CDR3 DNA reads TGTGCCAGCAGCCAAGCGGGGGAATATAGCAATCAGCCCCAGCATTTT. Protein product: CASSQAGEYSNQPQHF.

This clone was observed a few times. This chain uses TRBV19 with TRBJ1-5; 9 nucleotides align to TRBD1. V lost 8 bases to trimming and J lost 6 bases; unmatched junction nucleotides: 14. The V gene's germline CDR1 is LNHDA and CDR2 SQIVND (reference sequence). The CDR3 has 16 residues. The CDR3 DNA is TGTGCCAGTGCCCAGGGGGACAGGGTAGGGAGTCAGCCCCAGCATTTT. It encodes CASAQGDRVGSQPQHF.

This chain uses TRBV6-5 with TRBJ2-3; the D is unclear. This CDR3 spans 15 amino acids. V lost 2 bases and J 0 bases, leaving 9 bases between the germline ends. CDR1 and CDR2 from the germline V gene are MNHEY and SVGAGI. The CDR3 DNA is TGTGCCAGCAGTTACCGCCCTGAGAGCACAGATACGCAGTATTTT. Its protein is CASSYRPESTDTQYF.

This chain's CDR3 is CASSEAEVRPQHF. CDR3 in DNA: TGTGCCAGCAGTGAAGCGGAGGTCAGGCCCCAGCATTTT. The rearrangement joins TRBV2 to TRBJ1-5; no reliable D call. Germline V gives CDR1 SNHLY, CDR2 FYNNEI. The ends were cut back, 0 bases at V and 9 bases at J, with 9 bases in the middle. The CDR3 contains 13 residues.

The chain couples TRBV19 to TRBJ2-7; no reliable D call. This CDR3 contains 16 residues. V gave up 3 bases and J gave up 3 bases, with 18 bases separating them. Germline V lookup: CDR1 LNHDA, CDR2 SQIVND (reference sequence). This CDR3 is CASSIALRTDVYEQYF. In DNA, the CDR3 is TGTGCCAGTAGTATTGCCCTCAGGACCGATGTCTACGAGCAGTACTTC.

DNA of the CDR3: TGTGCCAGTAGTAGCCAGACAGGGTTGGCCACTGAAGCTTTCTTT. Translation gives CASSSQTGLATEAFF. This sequence joins TRBV19 and TRBJ1-1, with 7 bases that match TRBD1. The CDR3 length is 15 residues. Germline CDR1 LNHDA, CDR2 SQIVND (reference sequence). V dropped 4 bases and J dropped 4; count of bases not matched to a gene: 9.

CDR3: CASSSLGGPEAFF. CDR3 DNA: TGTGCCAGCAGTAGCCTAGGGGGCCCTGAAGCTTTCTTT. The V call is TRBV2, the J call TRBJ1-1, with 7 bases aligning to TRBD1. The CDR3 has 13 amino acids. Germline V CDR1 and CDR2: SNHLY, FYNNEI. The ends lost 5 bases at V and 6 bases at J; junction bases unmatched: 6. The whole variable domain, remainder taken from reference TRBV2 and TRBJ1-1, is EPEVTQTPSHQVTQMGQEVILRCVPISNHLYFYWYRQILGQKVEFLVSFYNNEISEKSEIFDDQFSVERPDGSNFTLKIRSTKLEDSAMYFCASSSLGGPEAFFGQGTRLTVV.

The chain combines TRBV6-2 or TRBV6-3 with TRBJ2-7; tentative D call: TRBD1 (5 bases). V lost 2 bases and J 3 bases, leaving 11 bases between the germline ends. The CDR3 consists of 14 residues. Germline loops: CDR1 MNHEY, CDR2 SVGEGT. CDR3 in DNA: TGTGCCAGCAGTTACGGACACAACTACTACGAGCAGTACTTC. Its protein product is CASSYGHNYYEQYF.